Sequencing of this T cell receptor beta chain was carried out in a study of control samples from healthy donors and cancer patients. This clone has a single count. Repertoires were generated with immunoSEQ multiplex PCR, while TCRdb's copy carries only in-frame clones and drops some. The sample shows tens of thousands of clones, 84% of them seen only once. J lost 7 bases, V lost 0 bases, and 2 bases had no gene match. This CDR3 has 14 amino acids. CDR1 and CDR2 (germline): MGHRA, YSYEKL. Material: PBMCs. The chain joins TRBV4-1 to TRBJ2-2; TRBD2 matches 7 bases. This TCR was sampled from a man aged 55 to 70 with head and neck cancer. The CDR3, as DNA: TGCGCCAGCAGCCAAGAGGGAGGGTTCGGGGAGCTGTTTTTT. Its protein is CASSQEGGFGELFF.